The clone carrying this T cell receptor (beta chain) occurred many times. The data stem from a study of regulatory T cells in long-lasting Graves disease. CDR3 regions were amplified by Arm-PCR using iRepertoire HTBI primers to build TCR beta libraries. Each CDR3 protein gets one entry after TCRdb re-called the multiplex PCR reads with MiXCR. This repertoire shows around 240,000 distinct CDR3 sequences, about 18% found once; its top ten account for about 15%. As for time point: newly diagnosed GD, antithyroid drugs for less than 3 months. The TCR library was made from RNA that had been extracted from PBMCs in TRIzol. Another study also made use of these data, one on T cells in Graves' hyperthyroidism and ophthalmopathy.

Sequencing used peripheral blood mononuclear cells (PBMCs), obtained at new diagnosis, from a patient treated with antithyroid drugs. The sequence was obtained from a young woman with Graves disease.

The CDR3 loop reads CASSVNTEAFF. For the CDR3, the DNA is TGTGCCAGCAGTGTGAACACTGAAGCTTTCTTT. The chain joins TRBV7-8 to TRBJ1-1; unclear D gene. The germline CDR1 and CDR2 sequences are SGHVS and FQNEAQ. The CDR3 loop spans 11 amino acids. The V end lost 6 bases, the J end lost 0 bases, and 2 bases lay between the germline ends.